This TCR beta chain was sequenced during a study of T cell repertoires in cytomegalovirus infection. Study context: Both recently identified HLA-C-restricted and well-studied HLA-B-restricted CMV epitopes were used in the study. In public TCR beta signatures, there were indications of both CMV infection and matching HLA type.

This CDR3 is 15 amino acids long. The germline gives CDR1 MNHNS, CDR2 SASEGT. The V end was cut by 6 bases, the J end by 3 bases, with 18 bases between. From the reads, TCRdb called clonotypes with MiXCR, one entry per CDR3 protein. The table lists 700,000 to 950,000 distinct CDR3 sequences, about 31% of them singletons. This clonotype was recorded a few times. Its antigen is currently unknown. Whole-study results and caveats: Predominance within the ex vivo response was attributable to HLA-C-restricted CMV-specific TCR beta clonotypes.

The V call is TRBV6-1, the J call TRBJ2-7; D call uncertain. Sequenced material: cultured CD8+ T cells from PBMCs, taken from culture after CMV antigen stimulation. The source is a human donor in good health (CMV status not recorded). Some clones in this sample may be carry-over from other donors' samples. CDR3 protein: CASSLDISPSYEQYF. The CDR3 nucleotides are TGTGCCAGCAGCTTAGACATCAGTCCCAGCTACGAGCAGTACTTC.